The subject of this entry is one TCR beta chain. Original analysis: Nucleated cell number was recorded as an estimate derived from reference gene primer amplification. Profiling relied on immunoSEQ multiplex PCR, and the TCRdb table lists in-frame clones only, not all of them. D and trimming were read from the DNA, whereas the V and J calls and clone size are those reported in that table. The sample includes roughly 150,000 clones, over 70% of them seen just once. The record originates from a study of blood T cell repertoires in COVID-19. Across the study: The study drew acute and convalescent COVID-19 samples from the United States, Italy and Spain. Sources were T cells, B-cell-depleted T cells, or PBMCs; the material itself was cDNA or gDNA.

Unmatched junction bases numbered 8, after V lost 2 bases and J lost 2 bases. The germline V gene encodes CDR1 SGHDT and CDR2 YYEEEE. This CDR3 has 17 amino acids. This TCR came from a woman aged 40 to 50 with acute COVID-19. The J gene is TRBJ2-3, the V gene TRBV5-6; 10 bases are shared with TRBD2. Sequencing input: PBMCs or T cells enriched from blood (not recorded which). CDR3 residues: CASSLKGLARVTDTQYF. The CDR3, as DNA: TGTGCCAGCAGCTTAAAGGGACTAGCGAGGGTCACAGATACGCAGTATTTT.